What follows are 25 T cell receptor beta chains derived from one specimen sequenced in a study of T-cell memory formation after mild COVID-19. MiXCR was run by TCRdb on the 5' RACE reads, yielding one entry per CDR3 protein. Counted here are hundreds of thousands of distinct CDR3 sequences, roughly 17% occurring once; the ten biggest clones make up about 8.1%. Sequencing was carried out using PBMCs or a T cell subset sorted from them (not recorded which). The receptors stem from an adult woman who had mild COVID-19 (a few samples of this study predate the infection). Cell type and time point are not known.

A few counts support this clonotype. CDR3 amino acids: CASSQPQDLHGYTF. For the CDR3, the DNA is TGTGCCAGCAGCCAACCGCAAGACCTTCATGGCTACACCTTC. This rearrangement joins TRBV4-2 to TRBJ1-2; D call uncertain. Germline values: CDR1 LGHNA, CDR2 YNFKEQ. The length of the CDR3 is 14 residues. The V gene lost 2 bases and the J gene lost 6 bases, with 13 bases spanning the gap.

This clonotype was seen a handful of times. This sequence joins TRBV7-2 and TRBJ1-2, with unresolved D. Germline values: CDR1 SGHTA, CDR2 FQGNSA. V was shortened by 1 base and J by 2 bases, with 5 bases between the two germline ends. The CDR3 contains 13 residues. The CDR3 bases are TGTGCCAGCAGCTTAGTGGAAAACTATGGCTACACCTTC. Its protein product is CASSLVENYGYTF.

This clonotype was detected only a few times. V is TRBV15 and J is TRBJ2-7; no clear D gene. V lost 4 bases, J lost 0 bases, and 10 bases lay in between. This CDR3 is built from 14 residues. Germline CDR1 LNHNV, CDR2 YYDKDF (reference sequence). This CDR3 reads CATSMGTFSYEQYF. CDR3 DNA: TGTGCCACCAGCATGGGAACCTTCTCCTACGAGCAGTACTTC.

This sequence joins TRBV30 and TRBJ2-1, with 9 nucleotides matching TRBD1. V lost 0 bases, J lost 9 bases, and 6 bases stayed unmatched. This CDR3 region has 14 residues. Germline-derived CDR1 and CDR2 are GTSNPN and SVGIG (reference sequence). This chain's CDR3 is CAWSVHRGLAEQFF. Written as DNA, the CDR3 is TGTGCCTGGAGTGTCCACAGGGGGCTGGCTGAGCAGTTCTTC.

In this sample, this clonotype turned up many times. The genes are TRBV12-3 or TRBV12-4 and TRBJ2-7, with 10 bases that match TRBD1. Losses at the gene ends were 6 bases for V and 3 bases for J; bases not matched to a gene: 2. The CDR3 has 13 amino acids. CDR3 coding DNA: TGTGCCAGCAGACGGGACAGGGGCTACGAGCAGTACTTC. Translation gives CASRRDRGYEQYF.

This clonotype was observed a few times. This chain joins TRBV5-6 and TRBJ2-1; unclear D gene. The CDR3 has 13 residues. Germline lookup yields CDR1 SGHDT and CDR2 YYEEEE. Trimming took 5 bases from V and 6 from J, leaving 12 bases between them. This CDR3 is CASRSSLANEQFF. The CDR3 DNA is TGTGCCAGCAGATCCTCTTTGGCCAATGAGCAGTTCTTC.

The chain links TRBV5-1 to TRBJ2-3, with TRBD2 matching over 11 bases. The CDR3 is made up of 15 amino acids. The germline gives CDR1 SGHRS, CDR2 YFSETQ. Trimming removed 3 bases from V and 4 bases from J; junction bases left unmatched: 4. The DNA of the CDR3 is TGCGCCAGCAGCTCGGGACTAGCGGAATCAGATACGCAGTATTTT. Protein product: CASSSGLAESDTQYF.

This clonotype was recorded many times. The rearrangement joins TRBV28 to TRBJ1-1; D possibly corresponds to TRBD1 (5 bases). This CDR3 contains 14 residues. Germline V gene lookup returns CDR1 MDHEN and CDR2 SYDVKM. Trimming cost V 5 bases and J 0 bases, with 10 bases left between them. CDR3 coding DNA: TGTGCCAGCAGTGGGACGGCATTGAACACTGAAGCTTTCTTT. Translation gives CASSGTALNTEAFF.

The V gene is TRBV25-1, the J gene TRBJ1-1; maybe TRBD1 (5 bases). Trimming stripped 7 bases from V and 3 bases from J, with 15 bases between. Germline lookup yields CDR1 MGHDK and CDR2 SYGVNS. The CDR3 runs 14 residues. CDR3 protein: CASTLREGDTEAFF. CDR3 DNA sequence: TGTGCCAGCACCCTGAGGGAAGGGGACACTGAAGCTTTCTTT.

Many counts were recorded for this clonotype. V and J are TRBV7-3 and TRBJ2-1; D uncertain. V lost 2 bases to trimming and J lost 3 bases, with 5 bases between them. Germline CDR1 reads SGHTA; CDR2 reads FQGTGA. The CDR3 has 13 amino acids. CDR3 nucleotides: TGTGCCAGCAGCTTAGATCACTACAATGAGCAGTTCTTC. Its translation is CASSLDHYNEQFF. The whole variable domain, remainder taken from reference TRBV7-3 and TRBJ2-1, is GAGVSQTPSNKVTEKGKYVELRCDPISGHTALYWYRQSLGQGPEFLIYFQGTGAADDSGLPNDRFFAVRPEGSVSTLKIQRTERGDSAVYLCASSLDHYNEQFFGPGTRLTVL.

This sequence joins TRBV12-3 or TRBV12-4 and TRBJ1-2; D is unclear. The V end lost 2 bases, the J end lost 5 bases, and 9 bases lay between the germline ends. This CDR3 comprises 13 residues. The CDR3 DNA follows: TGTGCCAGCAGTTTATCGGAGCAGTATGGCTACACCTTC. Protein: CASSLSEQYGYTF.

The chain couples TRBV20-1 to TRBJ1-5; a weak D match, TRBD1 (6 bases). Trimming shortened V by 7 bases and J by 0 bases, and 16 bases separated the two germline ends. The length of the CDR3 is 15 residues. The germline CDR1 and CDR2 sequences are DFQATT and SNEGSKA (reference sequence). The CDR3 sequence: CSGTGAGHSNQPQHF. CDR3 DNA sequence: TGCAGTGGAACAGGTGCGGGACATAGCAATCAGCCCCAGCATTTT.

This clonotype has only a few counts. The V call is TRBV3-1, the J call TRBJ1-1; a weak D match, TRBD1 (5 bases). The V gene lost 4 bases and the J gene lost 4 bases, with 16 bases spanning the gap. Germline V lookup: CDR1 LGHDT, CDR2 YNNKEL (reference sequence). The CDR3 covers 15 residues. The CDR3 is CASSLEGRVGTEAFF. In nucleotides, the CDR3 is TGTGCCAGCAGCCTCGAGGGGCGGGTCGGCACTGAAGCTTTCTTT.

This chain links TRBV3-1 with TRBJ1-5, with D perhaps TRBD1 (5 bases). In germline, CDR1 is LGHDT, CDR2 YNNKEL (reference sequence). The V end lost 2 bases, the J end lost 7 bases, and 15 bases lay between the germline ends. CDR3 length: 15 residues. Here the CDR3 DNA reads TGTGCCAGCAGCCAACAGGGATGGGACGGCCAGCCCCAGCATTTT. Its translation: CASSQQGWDGQPQHF.

The gene calls are TRBV7-9 and TRBJ2-7; D is unresolved. CDR1 is SEHNR, CDR2 FQNEAQ, per germline (reference sequence). This CDR3 has 12 residues. The V end lost 3 bases, the J end lost 3 bases, and 6 bases lay between the germline ends. CDR3 amino acids: CASSFQLYEQYF. The CDR3 nucleotides are TGTGCCAGCAGCTTCCAACTCTACGAGCAGTACTTC.

The chain employs TRBV5-1 and TRBJ1-2; TRBD1 is a possible D gene (5 bases). The CDR3 sequence is 15 residues long. V lost 3 bases and J lost 6, with 18 bases in between. In germline, CDR1 is SGHRS, CDR2 YFSETQ. For the CDR3, the DNA is TGCGCCAGCAGCTCCGCCCGGACTGGAGGGGATGGCTACACCTTC. It yields the protein CASSSARTGGDGYTF.

The V and J genes are TRBV10-3 and TRBJ1-2; 10 positions agree with TRBD1. This CDR3 is built from 13 residues. The trim removed 5 bases at V and 8 bases at J, leaving 5 bases unmatched. In germline, CDR1 is ENHRY, CDR2 SYGVKD. Here the CDR3 DNA reads TGTGCCATCAGTCCGGGACAGGGGAGCGGCTACACCTTC. Its protein product is CAISPGQGSGYTF.

The chain joins TRBV9 to TRBJ2-3; TRBD2 matches at 15 bases. Per germline, CDR1 SGDLS and CDR2 YYNGEE. The CDR3 runs to 16 residues. V lost 0 bases, J lost 4 bases, and 0 bases stayed unmatched. The CDR3: CASSVGTSGRADTQYF. CDR3 DNA: TGTGCCAGCAGCGTAGGGACTAGCGGGAGGGCAGATACGCAGTATTTT.

The chain couples TRBV30 to TRBJ2-1; possible D gene TRBD1, 5 bases. Germline-derived CDR1 and CDR2 are GTSNPN and SVGIG (reference sequence). The V and J ends lost 1 base and 5 bases respectively, with 12 bases between them. The CDR3 is made up of 14 amino acids. The chain's CDR3 is CAWSEGFGDNEQFF. CDR3 in DNA: TGTGCCTGGAGTGAGGGGTTTGGGGACAATGAGCAGTTCTTC.

This clonotype was recorded at least ten times. The genes are TRBV5-1 and TRBJ2-1; the match to TRBD2 covers 10 bases. CDR1 SGHRS and CDR2 YFSETQ come from the germline V gene. This CDR3 contains 15 residues. Unmatched junction bases numbered 5, after V lost 2 bases and J lost 6 bases. The CDR3 sequence is CASSLYGLAANEQFF. The CDR3, as DNA: TGCGCCAGCAGCTTATATGGACTAGCGGCCAATGAGCAGTTCTTC.

The chain carries TRBV20-1 and TRBJ2-7; tentatively, D is TRBD2 (6 bases). CDR3 length equals 11 residues. CDR1 and CDR2 from the germline V gene are DFQATT and SNEGSKA (reference sequence). V shed 6 bases and J shed 2 bases, with 8 bases lying between them. CDR3 sequence reads: CSAGGPYEQYF. CDR3 coding DNA: TGCAGTGCCGGGGGTCCCTACGAGCAGTACTTC.

There are a few counts of this clonotype. The CDR3 loop reads CASSHSQGIGAYEQYF. As DNA, the CDR3 is TGTGCCAGCAGCCATTCACAGGGGATAGGGGCCTACGAGCAGTACTTC. The chain joins TRBV5-6 to TRBJ2-7, with 7 bases fitting TRBD1. Germline loops: CDR1 SGHDT, CDR2 YYEEEE. Trimming took 4 bases from V and 2 from J; bases not matched to a gene: 12. The CDR3 has 16 amino acids.

At least ten counts were recorded for this clonotype. V gene TRBV12-3 or TRBV12-4 combines with J gene TRBJ1-5, with D unclear. CDR3 length: 15 residues. V was pared by 2 bases and J by 0 bases, with 8 bases between. The CDR3 DNA reads as TGTGCCAGCAGTTTATCGATCCTTAGCAATCAGCCCCAGCATTTT. Amino acid sequence: CASSLSILSNQPQHF.

The V and J genes are TRBV7-9 and TRBJ2-5; TRBD2 agrees at 8 bases. The CDR3 has 17 amino acids. J was trimmed by 8 bases and V by 1 base; bases with no gene match: 15. The V gene's germline CDR1 is SEHNR and CDR2 FQNEAQ (reference sequence). The CDR3 here is CASSLGLAGGPKRTQYF. The DNA of the CDR3 is TGTGCCAGCAGCTTAGGTCTGGCGGGAGGCCCCAAGAGAACCCAGTACTTC.

This clonotype has more than one count but fewer than ten. The chain couples TRBV5-1 to TRBJ1-4; weak D call: TRBD1 (6 bases). The CDR3 totals 16 residues. Germline values: CDR1 SGHRS, CDR2 YFSETQ. With 0 bases removed from V and 8 bases from J, the gap between germline ends came to 17 bases. CDR3 DNA sequence: TGCGCCAGCAGCTTGGCCGGTACAGGGAATGGGGAAAAACTGTTTTTT. Translation gives CASSLAGTGNGEKLFF. The whole variable domain, filled in from reference TRBV5-1 and TRBJ1-4, reads KAGVTQTPRYLIKTRGQQVTLSCSPISGHRSVSWYQQTPGQGLQFLFEYFSETQRNKGNFPGRFSGRQFSNSRSEMNVSTLELGDSALYLCASSLAGTGNGEKLFFGSGTQLSVL.